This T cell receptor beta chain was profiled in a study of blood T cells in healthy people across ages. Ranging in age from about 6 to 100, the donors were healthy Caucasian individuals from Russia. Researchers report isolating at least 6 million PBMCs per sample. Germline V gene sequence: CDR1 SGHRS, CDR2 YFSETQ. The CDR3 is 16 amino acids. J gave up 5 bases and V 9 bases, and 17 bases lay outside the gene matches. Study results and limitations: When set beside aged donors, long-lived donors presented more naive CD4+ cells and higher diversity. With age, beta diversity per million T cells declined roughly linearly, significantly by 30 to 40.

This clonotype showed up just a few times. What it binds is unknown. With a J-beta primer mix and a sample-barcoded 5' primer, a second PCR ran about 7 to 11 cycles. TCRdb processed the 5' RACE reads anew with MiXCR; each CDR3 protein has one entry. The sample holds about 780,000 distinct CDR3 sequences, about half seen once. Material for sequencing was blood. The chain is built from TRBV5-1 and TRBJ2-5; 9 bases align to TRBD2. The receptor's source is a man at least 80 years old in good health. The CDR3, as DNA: TGCGCCACCTCGCCCATTACGCTAGCGGGATTGGAGACCCAGTACTTC. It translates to CATSPITLAGLETQYF.